This TCR beta chain was captured by sequencing in a study of somatic mutations in cytotoxic T cells in rheumatoid arthritis. Study overall: Flow sorting yielded some V beta antibody-stained T-cell populations at nearly 100% purity, among them V beta1+ cells sequenced for TCRB. Study findings and constraints: There was no knowledge of the antigen targets of the expanded CD8+ clones.

Notes on this clone: Its antigen is not identified.

Flow cytometry served to check the purity of CD4+ and CD8+ cells, which were isolated by positive magnetic bead selection. Clones were read by immunoSEQ multiplex PCR, and TCRdb kept only the in-frame ones, dropping some. The sample carries about 9,000 clones, more than 70% recorded once. This clonotype was obtained from an adult with rheumatoid arthritis. Sequencing was done on a sample of CD8+ T cells sorted from blood.

CDR3 coding DNA: TGCGCCAGCAGCCTGGGATGGGGGGACACTGAAGCTTTCTTT. This translates into CASSLGWGDTEAFF. The chain joins TRBV5-1 to TRBJ1-1; tentatively, D is TRBD1 (5 bases). Trimming shortened V by 4 bases and J by 3 bases, and 13 bases separated the two germline ends. The CDR3 spans 14 residues. Germline CDR1 reads SGHRS; CDR2 reads YFSETQ.